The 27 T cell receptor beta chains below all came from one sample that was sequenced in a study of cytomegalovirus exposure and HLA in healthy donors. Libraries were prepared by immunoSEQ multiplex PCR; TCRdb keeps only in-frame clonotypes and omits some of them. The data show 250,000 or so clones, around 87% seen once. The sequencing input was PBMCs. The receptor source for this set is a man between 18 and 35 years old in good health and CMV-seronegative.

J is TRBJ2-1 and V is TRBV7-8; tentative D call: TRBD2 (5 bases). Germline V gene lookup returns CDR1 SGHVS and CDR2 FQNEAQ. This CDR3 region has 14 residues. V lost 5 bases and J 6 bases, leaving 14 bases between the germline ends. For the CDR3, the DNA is TGTGCCAGCAGCCCTTGGACTGGTAGCAATGAGCAGTTCTTC. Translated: CASSPWTGSNEQFF.

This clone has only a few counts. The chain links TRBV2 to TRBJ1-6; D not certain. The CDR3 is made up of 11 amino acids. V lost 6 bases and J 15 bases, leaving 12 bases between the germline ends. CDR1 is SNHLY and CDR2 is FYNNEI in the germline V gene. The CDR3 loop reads CASRGDGHLHF. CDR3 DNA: TGTGCCAGCAGGGGTGATGGGCACCTCCACTTT.

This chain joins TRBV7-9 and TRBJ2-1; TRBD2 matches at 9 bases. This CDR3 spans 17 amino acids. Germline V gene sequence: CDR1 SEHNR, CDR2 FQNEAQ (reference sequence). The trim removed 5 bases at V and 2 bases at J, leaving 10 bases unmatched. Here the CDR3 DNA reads TGTGCCAGCAGCCCTACCGGGGCGGGAGGGCCCTACAATGAGCAGTTCTTC. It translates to CASSPTGAGGPYNEQFF.

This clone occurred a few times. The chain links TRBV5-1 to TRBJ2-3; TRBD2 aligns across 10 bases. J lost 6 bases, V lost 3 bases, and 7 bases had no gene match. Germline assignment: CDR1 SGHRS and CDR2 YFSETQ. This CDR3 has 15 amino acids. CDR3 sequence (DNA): TGCGCCAGCAGCTCCCTAGCGGGAGACGAGGATACGCAGTATTTT. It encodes CASSSLAGDEDTQYF.

In nucleotides, the CDR3 is TGTGCCAGCAGGCGACAGTTCAGCGCGCACATTCAGTACTTC. Translating it yields CASRRQFSAHIQYF. The chain recombines TRBV13 with TRBJ2-4, with D possibly being TRBD1 (5 bases). The length of the CDR3 is 14 residues. Germline V gene lookup returns CDR1 PRHDT and CDR2 FYEKMQ (reference sequence). Trimming pared 6 bases from V and 8 bases from J, leaving 17 bases between.

The CDR3 loop is CASSLGGVGNTIYF. Written as DNA, the CDR3 is TGTGCCAGCAGCTTAGGGGGCGTTGGGAACACCATATATTTT. The chain carries TRBV7-9 and TRBJ1-3, with D possibly TRBD1 on 5 matching bases. The CDR3 is made up of 14 amino acids. From germline, CDR1 is SEHNR and CDR2 FQNEAQ (reference sequence). The V end lost 1 base, the J end lost 7 bases, and 11 bases lay between the germline ends.

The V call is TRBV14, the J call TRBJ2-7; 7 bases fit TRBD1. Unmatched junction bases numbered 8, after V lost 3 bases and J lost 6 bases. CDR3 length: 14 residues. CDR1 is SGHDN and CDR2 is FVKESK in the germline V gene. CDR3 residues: CASSHNRQGGEQYF. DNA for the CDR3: TGTGCCAGCAGCCACAATCGACAGGGCGGCGAGCAGTACTTC.

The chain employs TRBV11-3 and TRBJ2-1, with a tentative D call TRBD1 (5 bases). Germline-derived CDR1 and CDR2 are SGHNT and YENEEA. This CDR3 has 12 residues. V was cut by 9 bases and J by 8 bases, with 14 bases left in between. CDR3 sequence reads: CASQGRADEQFF. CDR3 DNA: TGTGCCAGTCAGGGCAGGGCCGATGAGCAGTTCTTC.

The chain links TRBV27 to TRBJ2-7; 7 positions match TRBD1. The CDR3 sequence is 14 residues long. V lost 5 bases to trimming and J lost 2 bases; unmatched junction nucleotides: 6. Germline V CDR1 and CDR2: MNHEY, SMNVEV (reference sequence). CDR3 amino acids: CASSPTGVPYEQYF. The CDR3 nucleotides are TGTGCCAGCAGTCCCACAGGGGTCCCCTACGAGCAGTACTTC.

The CDR3 region is CASRDRTENGYTF. Written as DNA, the CDR3 is TGTGCCAGCCGCGACCGGACAGAGAACGGCTACACCTTC. V usage is TRBV19 and J usage is TRBJ1-2; D might be TRBD1 (6 bases). This CDR3 has 13 amino acids. V was shortened by 9 bases and J by 8 bases, with 19 bases between the two germline ends. The germline gives CDR1 LNHDA, CDR2 SQIVND (reference sequence).

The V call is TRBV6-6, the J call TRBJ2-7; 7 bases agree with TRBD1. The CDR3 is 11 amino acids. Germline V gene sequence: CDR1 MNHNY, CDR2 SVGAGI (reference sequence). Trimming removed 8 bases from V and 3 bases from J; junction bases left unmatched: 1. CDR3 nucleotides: TGTGCCAGCGGGGACAGCTACGAGCAGTACTTC. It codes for CASGDSYEQYF.

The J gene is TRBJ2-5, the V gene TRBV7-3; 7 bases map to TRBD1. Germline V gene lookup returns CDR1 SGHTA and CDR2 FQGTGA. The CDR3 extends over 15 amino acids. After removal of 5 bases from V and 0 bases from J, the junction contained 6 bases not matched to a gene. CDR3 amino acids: CASSPEGGNQETQYF. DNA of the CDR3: TGTGCCAGCAGCCCTGAAGGGGGCAACCAAGAGACCCAGTACTTC.

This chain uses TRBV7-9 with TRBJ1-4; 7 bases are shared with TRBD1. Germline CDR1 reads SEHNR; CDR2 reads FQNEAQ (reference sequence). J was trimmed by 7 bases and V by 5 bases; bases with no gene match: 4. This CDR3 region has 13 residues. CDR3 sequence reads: CASSAGQTEKLFF. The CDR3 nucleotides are TGTGCCAGCAGCGCGGGACAGACTGAAAAACTGTTTTTT.

The CDR3 sequence: CASSIFSQGGTNEKLFF. The CDR3 nucleotides are TGTGCCAGTAGTATCTTCTCGCAGGGAGGGACTAATGAAAAACTGTTTTTT. This rearrangement joins TRBV19 to TRBJ1-4, with D maybe TRBD1 (5 bases). V gave up 3 bases and J gave up 2 bases, with 16 bases separating them. The CDR3 sequence is 17 residues long. The germline V gene encodes CDR1 LNHDA and CDR2 SQIVND (reference sequence).

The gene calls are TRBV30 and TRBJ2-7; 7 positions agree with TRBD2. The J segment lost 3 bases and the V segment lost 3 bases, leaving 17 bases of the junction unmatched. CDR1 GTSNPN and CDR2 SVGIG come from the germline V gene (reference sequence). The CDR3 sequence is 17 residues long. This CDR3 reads CAWSRVLSGTKNYEQYF. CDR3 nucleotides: TGTGCCTGGAGCCGAGTACTCTCCGGGACTAAAAACTACGAGCAGTACTTC.

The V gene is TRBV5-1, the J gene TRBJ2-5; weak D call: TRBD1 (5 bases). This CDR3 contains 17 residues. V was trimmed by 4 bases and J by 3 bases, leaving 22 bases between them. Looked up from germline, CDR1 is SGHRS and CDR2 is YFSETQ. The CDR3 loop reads CASSLGMAGRLKETQYF. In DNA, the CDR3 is TGCGCCAGCAGCCTGGGAATGGCAGGGCGGTTGAAAGAGACCCAGTACTTC.

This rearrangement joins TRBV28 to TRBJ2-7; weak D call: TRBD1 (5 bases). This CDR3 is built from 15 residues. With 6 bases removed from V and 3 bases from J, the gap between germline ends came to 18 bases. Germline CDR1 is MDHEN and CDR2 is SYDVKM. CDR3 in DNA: TGTGCCAGCAGGACGACCGCCGCAGGGTTCTACGAGCAGTACTTC. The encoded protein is CASRTTAAGFYEQYF.

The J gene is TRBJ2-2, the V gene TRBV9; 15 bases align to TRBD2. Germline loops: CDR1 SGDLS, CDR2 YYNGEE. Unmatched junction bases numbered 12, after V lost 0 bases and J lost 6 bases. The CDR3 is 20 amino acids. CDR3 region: CASSVVPGLAGGSLSGELFF. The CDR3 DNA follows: TGTGCCAGCAGCGTAGTCCCGGGACTAGCGGGAGGAAGTCTCTCCGGGGAGCTGTTTTTT.

The CDR3 is CATSTGIGNTIYF. In DNA, the CDR3 is TGTGCCACCTCAACAGGGATTGGAAACACCATATATTTT. This chain links TRBV6-5 with TRBJ1-3; tentative D call: TRBD1 (6 bases). The CDR3 is 13 residues long. V dropped 10 bases and J dropped 3 bases, with 13 bases sitting between them. The germline CDR1 and CDR2 sequences are MNHEY and SVGAGI.

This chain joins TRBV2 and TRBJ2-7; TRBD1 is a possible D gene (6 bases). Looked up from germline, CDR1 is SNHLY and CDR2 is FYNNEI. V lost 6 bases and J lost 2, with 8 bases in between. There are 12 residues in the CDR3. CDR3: CASRWDTYEQYF. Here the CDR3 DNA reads TGTGCCAGCAGATGGGACACCTACGAGCAGTACTTC.

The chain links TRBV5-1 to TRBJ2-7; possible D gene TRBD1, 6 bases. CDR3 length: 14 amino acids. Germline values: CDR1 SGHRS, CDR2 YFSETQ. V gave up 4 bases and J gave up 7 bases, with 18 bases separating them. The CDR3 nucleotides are TGCGCCAGCAGCATGTTACAGGGCCCCCGGGAGCAGTACTTC. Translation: CASSMLQGPREQYF.

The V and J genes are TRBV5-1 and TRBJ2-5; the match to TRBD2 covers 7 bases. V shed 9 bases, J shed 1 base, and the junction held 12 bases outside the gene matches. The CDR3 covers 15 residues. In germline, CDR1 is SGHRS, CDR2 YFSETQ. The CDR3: CATRLGSGTQETQYF. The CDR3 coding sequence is TGCGCCACCCGGTTAGGGAGCGGGACCCAAGAGACCCAGTACTTC.

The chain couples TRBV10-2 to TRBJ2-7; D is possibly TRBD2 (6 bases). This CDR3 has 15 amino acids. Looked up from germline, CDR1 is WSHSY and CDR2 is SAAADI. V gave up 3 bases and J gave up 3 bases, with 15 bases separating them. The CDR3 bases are TGCGCCAGCAGTGACGACGGGACTTGGGGCTACGAGCAGTACTTC. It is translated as CASSDDGTWGYEQYF.

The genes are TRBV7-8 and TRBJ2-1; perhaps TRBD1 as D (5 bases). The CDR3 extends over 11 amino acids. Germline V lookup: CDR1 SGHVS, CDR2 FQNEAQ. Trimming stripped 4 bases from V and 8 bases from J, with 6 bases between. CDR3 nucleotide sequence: TGTGCCAGCAGCTGGACATATGAGCAGTTCTTC. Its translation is CASSWTYEQFF. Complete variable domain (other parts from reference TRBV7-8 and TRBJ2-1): GAGVSQSPRYKVAKRGQDVALRCDPISGHVSLFWYQQALGQGPEFLTYFQNEAQLDKSGLPSDRFFAERPEGSVSTLKIQRTQQEDSAVYLCASSWTYEQFFGPGTRLTVL.

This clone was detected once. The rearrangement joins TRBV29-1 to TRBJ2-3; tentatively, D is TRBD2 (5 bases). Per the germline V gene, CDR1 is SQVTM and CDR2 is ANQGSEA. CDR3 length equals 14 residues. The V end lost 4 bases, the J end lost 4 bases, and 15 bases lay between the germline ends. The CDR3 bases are TGCAGCGTTGGTTCTTCCACCGGGGCAGATACGCAGTATTTT. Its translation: CSVGSSTGADTQYF.

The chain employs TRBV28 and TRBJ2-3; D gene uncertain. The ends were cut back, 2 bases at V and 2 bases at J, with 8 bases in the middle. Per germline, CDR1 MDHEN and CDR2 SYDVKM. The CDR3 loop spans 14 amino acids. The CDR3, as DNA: TGTGCCAGCAGTTTAGCGGCCAACACAGATACGCAGTATTTT. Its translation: CASSLAANTDTQYF.

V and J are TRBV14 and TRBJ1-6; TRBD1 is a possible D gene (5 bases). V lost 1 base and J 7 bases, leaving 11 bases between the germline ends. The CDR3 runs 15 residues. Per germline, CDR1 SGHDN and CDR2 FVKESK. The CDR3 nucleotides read TGTGCCAGCAGCCAAGTTCCAGGGTCGAATTCACCCCTCCACTTT. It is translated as CASSQVPGSNSPLHF.